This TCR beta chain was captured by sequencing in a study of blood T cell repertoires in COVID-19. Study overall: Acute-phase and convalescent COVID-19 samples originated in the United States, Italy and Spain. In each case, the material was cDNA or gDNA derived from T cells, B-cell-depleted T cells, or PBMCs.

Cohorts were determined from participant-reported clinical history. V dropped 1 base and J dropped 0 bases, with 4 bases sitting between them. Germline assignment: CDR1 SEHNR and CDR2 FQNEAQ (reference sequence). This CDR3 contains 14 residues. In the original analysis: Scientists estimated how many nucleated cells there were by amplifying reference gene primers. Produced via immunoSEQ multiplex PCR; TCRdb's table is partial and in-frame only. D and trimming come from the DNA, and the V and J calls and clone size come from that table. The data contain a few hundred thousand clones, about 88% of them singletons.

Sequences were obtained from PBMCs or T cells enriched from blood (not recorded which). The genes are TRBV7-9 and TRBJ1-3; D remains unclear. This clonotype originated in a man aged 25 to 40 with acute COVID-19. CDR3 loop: CASSLGYSGNTIYF. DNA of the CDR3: TGTGCCAGCAGCTTAGGCTACTCTGGAAACACCATATATTTT.